What follows are 21 T cell receptor beta chains derived from one specimen sequenced in a study of T cell responses to AZD1222 COVID-19 vaccine. Some clones are missing from TCRdb's copy, which holds only in-frame ones; the method was immunoSEQ multiplex PCR. The sample carries tens of thousands of clones, about 88% recorded once. The input for sequencing was peripheral blood, taken on day 0 of AZD1222 vaccination. Receptors originate from an adult in good health.

The J gene is TRBJ1-1, the V gene TRBV5-1, with TRBD1 as a possible D gene (6 bases). Germline CDR1 reads SGHRS; CDR2 reads YFSETQ. This CDR3 has 15 residues. Trimming removed 3 bases at V and 1 base at J, with 13 bases between. The CDR3 DNA reads TGCGCCAGCAGCTCTCCAAAGACAGGGAACACTGAAGCTTTCTTT. As protein: CASSSPKTGNTEAFF.

The rearrangement links TRBV7-3 to TRBJ2-5, with D hard to call. V lost 2 bases and J lost 7, with 17 bases in between. Germline values: CDR1 SGHTA, CDR2 FQGTGA. This CDR3 is built from 15 residues. The CDR3 sequence: CASSLGPGSPRTQYF. CDR3 sequence (DNA): TGTGCCAGCAGCTTAGGTCCCGGCAGTCCGAGGACCCAGTACTTC.

The chain is built from TRBV12-3 or TRBV12-4 and TRBJ1-2, with D uncertain. The ends were cut back, 3 bases at V and 4 bases at J, with 9 bases in the middle. This CDR3 contains 13 residues. In nucleotides, the CDR3 is TGTGCCAGCAGTTTCCAGGTGGGCTATGGCTACACCTTC. Amino acid sequence: CASSFQVGYGYTF.

This rearrangement joins TRBV7-2 to TRBJ1-4, with D unclear. The CDR3 spans 13 residues. Germline CDR1 and CDR2: SGHTA and FQGNSA. The V end was cut by 2 bases, the J end by 6 bases, with 7 bases between. This CDR3 reads CASSLIAYEKLFF. CDR3 nucleotides: TGTGCCAGCAGCTTAATCGCGTATGAAAAACTGTTTTTT.

The sample holds one count of this clone. The chain recombines TRBV15 with TRBJ2-7, with 13 bases fitting TRBD2. Germline values: CDR1 LNHNV, CDR2 YYDKDF (reference sequence). This CDR3 is 16 amino acids long. With V trimmed by 2 bases and J by 6 bases, 7 bases remained unmatched. DNA of the CDR3: TGTGCCACCAGCAGAACTAGCGGGAGGGTGGCTGGCGAGCAGTACTTC. Protein sequence: CATSRTSGRVAGEQYF.

This chain links TRBV2 with TRBJ2-1; TRBD2 might be the D (5 bases). V dropped 0 bases and J dropped 7 bases, with 16 bases sitting between them. This CDR3 spans 16 amino acids. Germline loops: CDR1 SNHLY, CDR2 FYNNEI. The CDR3 nucleotides are TGTGCCAGCAGTGAAGCGTCGTGGGAGTCCCGGAATGAGCAGTTCTTC. Translated: CASSEASWESRNEQFF.

The chain combines TRBV5-1 with TRBJ2-3, with TRBD2 matching 7 bases. The CDR3 loop spans 15 amino acids. Germline lookup yields CDR1 SGHRS and CDR2 YFSETQ. V shed 4 bases, J shed 5 bases, and the junction held 10 bases outside the gene matches. The CDR3 DNA reads as TGCGCCAGCAGCGTGGATGCGGGGGACCAAGATACGCAGTATTTT. Amino acid sequence: CASSVDAGDQDTQYF.

The chain joins TRBV3-1 (or the pseudogene TRBV3-2) to TRBJ2-7, with 7 bases aligning to TRBD1. The CDR3 has 15 amino acids. Unmatched junction bases numbered 9, after V lost 2 bases and J lost 5 bases. Looked up from germline, CDR1 is LGHDT and CDR2 is YNNKEL (reference sequence). CDR3 DNA sequence: TGTGCCAGCAGCCAACGTTTGACAGGGTCTAACGAGCAGTACGTC. Protein product: CASSQRLTGSNEQYV.

The J gene is TRBJ1-5, the V gene TRBV6-5, with 7 bases identical to TRBD1. V shed 9 bases and J 5 bases; nucleotides not matched to a gene: 10. Per the germline V gene, CDR1 is MNHEY and CDR2 is SVGAGI. This CDR3 has 14 amino acids. The CDR3 sequence: CARTDRDRDQPQHF. In DNA, the CDR3 is TGTGCCAGAACCGACCGGGACAGAGATCAGCCCCAGCATTTT.

V and J are TRBV7-2 and TRBJ2-4; TRBD2 might be the D (7 bases). The V and J ends lost 5 bases and 5 bases respectively, with 19 bases between them. The CDR3 totals 16 residues. Germline assignment: CDR1 SGHTA and CDR2 FQGNSA. The CDR3 loop is CASSPQRGGGQNIQYF. CDR3 nucleotide sequence: TGTGCCAGCAGCCCCCAGCGAGGGGGGGGTCAAAACATTCAGTACTTC.

This chain joins TRBV19 and TRBJ1-6; D is unresolved. CDR1 LNHDA and CDR2 SQIVND come from the germline V gene (reference sequence). Trimming left V 8 bases short and J 0 bases short, with 11 bases between. The CDR3 is 15 residues long. CDR3: CASQTHSSYNSPLHF. CDR3 DNA sequence: TGTGCCAGTCAAACCCACAGCTCCTATAATTCACCCCTCCACTTT.

The table lists this clone with a count of one. This chain joins TRBV28 and TRBJ2-6; unclear D gene. Trimming removed 5 bases from V and 4 bases from J, with 9 bases in between. CDR1 and CDR2 from the germline V gene are MDHEN and SYDVKM. The CDR3 is made up of 14 amino acids. The CDR3 DNA reads TGTGCCAGCAGTCGGTCCCTCGGGGCCAACGTCCTGACTTTC. It codes for CASSRSLGANVLTF.

The chain has TRBV2 and TRBJ1-6, with TRBD1 matching over 7 bases. The length of the CDR3 is 15 residues. The ends lost 1 base at V and 8 bases at J; junction bases unmatched: 5. Per the germline V gene, CDR1 is SNHLY and CDR2 is FYNNEI. This chain's CDR3 is CASSEGTGGYSPLHF. The DNA for the CDR3 is TGTGCCAGCAGTGAAGGGACAGGAGGGTATTCACCCCTCCACTTT.

The rearrangement joins TRBV12-3 or TRBV12-4 to TRBJ1-6; D is ambiguous. The CDR3 runs 13 residues. The ends were cut back, 8 bases at V and 10 bases at J, with 15 bases in the middle. The CDR3 DNA sequence: TGTGCCAGCGGACGCGAGGTAGGGTCACCCCTCCACTTT. Amino acids: CASGREVGSPLHF.

The CDR3 reads CASSVKEVLTEAFF. The CDR3 DNA reads as TGTGCCAGCAGCGTAAAGGAGGTTTTGACTGAAGCTTTCTTT. The chain recombines TRBV9 with TRBJ1-1; D remains unclear. V lost 1 base and J lost 5, with 12 bases in between. The germline V gene encodes CDR1 SGDLS and CDR2 YYNGEE. This CDR3 has 14 amino acids.

The chain carries TRBV29-1 and TRBJ1-2, with D uncertain. V lost 3 bases, J lost 4 bases, and 12 bases lay in between. Germline CDR1 reads SQVTM; CDR2 reads ANQGSEA. The CDR3 loop spans 13 amino acids. The CDR3 bases are TGCAGCGTTGATGGAGGCGGATTCTATGGCTACACCTTC. Translation gives CSVDGGGFYGYTF.

The chain uses TRBV3-1 (or the pseudogene TRBV3-2) and TRBJ2-7, with 11 bases that match TRBD2. There are 14 residues in the CDR3. Trimming cost V 4 bases and J 2 bases; bases outside gene matches: 1. The V gene's germline CDR1 is LGHDT and CDR2 YNNKEL (reference sequence). CDR3 residues: CASSLSGRAYEQYF. The CDR3 nucleotides read TGTGCCAGCAGCCTTAGCGGGAGGGCCTACGAGCAGTACTTC.

This clone came up a few times. The chain carries TRBV7-9 and TRBJ1-2; D possibly corresponds to TRBD1 (5 bases). Germline loops: CDR1 SEHNR, CDR2 FQNEAQ (reference sequence). Trimming stripped 5 bases from V and 4 bases from J, with 17 bases between. This CDR3 has 15 amino acids. CDR3 loop: CASSGDRELAYGYTF. The CDR3 nucleotides read TGTGCCAGCAGCGGCGACAGAGAATTAGCCTATGGCTACACCTTC.

The chain is built from TRBV6-5 and TRBJ1-4; possibly TRBD1 for D (5 bases). V lost 6 bases to trimming and J lost 10 bases, with 9 bases between them. This CDR3 spans 11 amino acids. Per germline, CDR1 MNHEY and CDR2 SVGAGI. The DNA of the CDR3 is TGTGCCAGCAGGGGGGGTGCAAAACTGTTTTTT. As protein: CASRGGAKLFF.

The chain carries TRBV28 and TRBJ1-5, with 10 bases aligning to TRBD1. J gave up 9 bases and V 6 bases, and 5 bases lay outside the gene matches. CDR3 length equals 13 residues. Germline CDR1 is MDHEN and CDR2 is SYDVKM. CDR3 bases: TGTGCCAGCAGGGGGACAGGGGCGACGCCCCAGCATTTT. Translating gives CASRGTGATPQHF.

This clone showed up just once. The rearrangement joins TRBV24-1 to TRBJ1-2; D ambiguous. The CDR3 contains 14 residues. The germline V and J ends were trimmed by 4 bases and 5 bases, with 13 bases remaining between them. The V gene's germline CDR1 is KGHDR and CDR2 SFDVKD. The CDR3 spells CATSDLRFSYGYTF. CDR3 bases: TGTGCCACCAGTGACCTCAGGTTTTCGTATGGCTACACCTTC.